A single sample is the source of the 10 T cell receptor beta chains below, sequenced in a study of neoadjuvant nivolumab and ipilimumab in lung cancer (dated by TCRdb to the early 2020s). The sample's time point label is to be understood as: at surgical resection after neoadjuvant nivolumab +/- ipilimumab. Libraries were made using the immunoSEQ multiplex PCR assay. The clones in this table, taken by TCRdb from immuneACCESS, are in-frame only. Not every clone is retained; where verified, under half of the shortfall comes from an unresolved V gene, and the cause of the rest is unknown. For this sample the table gives about 20,000 clones, of which 65% to 80% were detected only once. The ten largest make up about 7% of the sample. The sequencing here drew on tumor tissue, taken after neoadjuvant nivolumab, alone or with ipilimumab, at or shortly before surgery. The source of these receptors is an adult with non-small cell lung cancer.

The chain joins TRBV18 to TRBJ2-4, with D maybe TRBD1 (6 bases). Per the germline V gene, CDR1 is KGHSH and CDR2 is LQKENI. The V gene lost 8 bases and the J gene lost 4 bases, with 18 bases spanning the gap. The CDR3 contains 15 residues. The CDR3 region has the DNA TGTGCCAGCGCTATACAGGGAACGAGTAAAAACATTCAGTACTTC. The encoded protein is CASAIQGTSKNIQYF.

This clone has just one count. V and J are TRBV7-1 and TRBJ1-1; D is unclear. TRBV7-1 is placed among ORFs of uncertain function. This CDR3 comprises 13 residues. Trimming stripped 4 bases from V and 3 bases from J, with 9 bases between. The CDR3 is CASSLEVYTEAFF. CDR3 sequence (DNA): TGTGCCAGCAGCTTAGAGGTGTACACTGAAGCTTTCTTT.

J is TRBJ2-5 and V is TRBV6-1, with TRBD2 identical over 13 bases. CDR3 size: 19 residues. Germline V gene sequence: CDR1 MNHNS, CDR2 SASEGT. Unmatched junction bases numbered 11, after V lost 2 bases and J lost 2 bases. CDR3 coding DNA: TGTGCCAGCAGTGAATTCAGCGGACTAGCGGGAGTTTATCAAGAGACCCAGTACTTC. It specifies CASSEFSGLAGVYQETQYF.

This clone was detected a few times. This chain uses TRBV29-1 with TRBJ1-1; maybe TRBD1 (6 bases). The V and J ends lost 5 bases and 3 bases respectively, with 10 bases between them. Germline CDR1 reads SQVTM; CDR2 reads ANQGSEA. This CDR3 contains 12 residues. The CDR3 is CSVQRGDTEAFF. The CDR3 region has the DNA TGCAGCGTTCAAAGGGGGGACACTGAAGCTTTCTTT. The entire variable domain, with the rest obtained from reference TRBV29-1 and TRBJ1-1, is as follows: SAVISQKPSRDICQRGTSLTIQCQVDSQVTMMFWYRQQPGQSLTLIATANQGSEATYESGFVIDKFPISRPNLTFSTLTVSNMSPEDSSIYLCSVQRGDTEAFFGQGTRLTVV.

The chain uses TRBV27 and TRBJ1-1, with D unclear. Between the trimmed V and J ends, which lost 2 bases and 7 bases, there was a span of 23 bases. This CDR3 contains 17 residues. Germline V gene lookup returns CDR1 MNHEY and CDR2 SMNVEV (reference sequence). CDR3 sequence: CASSLRGTRVKGGEAFF. The CDR3 coding sequence is TGTGCCAGCAGTTTACGAGGTACTAGGGTGAAAGGTGGTGAAGCTTTCTTT.

The rearrangement uses TRBV7-8 and TRBJ1-5, with 8 positions matching TRBD1. This CDR3 is 15 amino acids long. Germline values: CDR1 SGHVS, CDR2 FQNEAQ. Trimming removed 5 bases from V and 2 bases from J; junction bases left unmatched: 5. The CDR3 bases are TGTGCCAGCAGCACGCAGGGGGCGGGCAATCAGCCCCAGCATTTT. This encodes CASSTQGAGNQPQHF.

The chain has TRBV27 and TRBJ2-7, with 7 bases lining up with TRBD1. CDR3 length: 10 residues. Germline CDR1 MNHEY, CDR2 SMNVEV (reference sequence). V was clipped by 10 bases and J by 6 bases; unmatched bases: 3. For the CDR3, the DNA is TGTGCCAACACAGGGGCCGAGCAGTACTTC. Translated: CANTGAEQYF.

V and J are TRBV5-4 and TRBJ2-1; maybe TRBD1 (6 bases). CDR3 length: 13 amino acids. CDR1 and CDR2 (germline): SGHNT, YYREEE (reference sequence). V was pared by 0 bases and J by 8 bases, with 9 bases between. In DNA, the CDR3 is TGTGCCAGCAGCTTGGACAGGGCTTATGAGCAGTTCTTC. It encodes CASSLDRAYEQFF.

The chain uses TRBV19 and TRBJ1-1; D possibly corresponds to TRBD1 (5 bases). V lost 5 bases to trimming and J lost 2 bases, with 15 bases between them. Looked up from germline, CDR1 is LNHDA and CDR2 is SQIVND (reference sequence). The CDR3 runs 15 residues. In nucleotides, the CDR3 is TGTGCCAGTAGTGGCCAGGGAAGGAGAAACACTGAAGCTTTCTTT. It yields the protein CASSGQGRRNTEAFF.

About this clone itself: The junction departs from germline at one end; a sequencing error may be responsible. The V call is TRBV7-7, the J call TRBJ2-2, with D tentatively TRBD1 (6 bases). The CDR3 sequence is 16 residues long. Germline V gives CDR1 SSHAT, CDR2 FNYEAQ (reference sequence). Written as DNA, the CDR3 is TGTGCTAGCAGCTCTACAGGGATACCGAACACCGGGGAGCTGTTTTTT. Protein: CASSSTGIPNTGELFF.